These T cell receptor beta chains were read from a single sample in a study of blood T cell repertoires in COVID-19. Data came from immunoSEQ multiplex PCR; TCRdb stores just in-frame clones and leaves some out. The sample shows 55,000 to 95,000 clones, over 80% of them seen only once. The sequencing input was peripheral blood. These receptors were collected from a woman aged 55-70 years with acute or convalescent COVID-19. Each CDR3 is given with its conserved first and last residue. Fields, in order: D gene, V gene, J gene, clone size, CDR3 DNA, CDR3 protein. The D gene is left open where the match is weak. Expanded clones are given a class, and other clones once, few, many or no size at all.

.,TRBV6-1,TRBJ2-7,.,TGTGCCAGCAGCTCAGACTTCGGCTACGAGCAGTACTTC,CASSSDFGYEQYF
.,TRBV7-5,TRBJ1-5,.,TGTGCCAGAAGCTCTCCCCGGGTAAGCAATCAGCCCCAGCATTTT,CARSSPRVSNQPQHF
.,TRBV28,TRBJ1-5,.,TGTGCCAGCAGCCCACCCGGACAGAGCAATCAGCCCCAGCATTTT,CASSPPGQSNQPQHF
.,TRBV19,TRBJ1-5,.,TGTGCCAGTAGTAAACCGAGCTATAGCAATCAGCCCCAGCATTTT,CASSKPSYSNQPQHF
TRBD1,TRBV19,TRBJ1-5,.,TGTGCCAGTAACCTAGGGGGCGGAAGCAATCAGCCCCAGCATTTT,CASNLGGGSNQPQHF
.,TRBV18,TRBJ2-7,.,TGTGCCAGCTCAACAGGGATTTACGAGCAGTACTTC,CASSTGIYEQYF
.,TRBV21-1,TRBJ2-1,.,TGTGCCAGCAGTCGGAATAGCGGGGGGTACAATGAGCAGTTCTTC,CASSRNSGGYNEQFF
TRBD2,TRBV3-1/TRBV3-2,TRBJ2-1,.,TGTGCCAGCAGCCCTGGACTAGCGAACAATGAGCAGTTCTTC,CASSPGLANNEQFF
.,TRBV7-2,TRBJ1-3,.,TGTGCCAGCAGCCCCAACGGGTTCTCTGGAAACACCATATATTTT,CASSPNGFSGNTIYF
.,TRBV7-9,TRBJ2-3,.,TGTGCCAGCAGACCCAAGACCGTGGGGGCTCTGGATACGCAGTATTTT,CASRPKTVGALDTQYF
TRBD1,TRBV24-1,TRBJ1-5,.,TGTGCCACCAGTGGAACAGGACAGGGGTCGGGGCAGCCCCAGCATTTT,CATSGTGQGSGQPQHF
TRBD1,TRBV3-1/TRBV3-2,TRBJ1-1,.,TGTGCCAGCAGCCAGAACAGGGGCACTGAAGCTTTCTTT,CASSQNRGTEAFF
.,TRBV11-2,TRBJ1-2,.,TGTGCCAGCAGCCCCCTCGGACAGCCCGATTTGGTGGATGGCTACACCTTC,CASSPLGQPDLVDGYTF
.,TRBV6-1,TRBJ2-6,.,TGTGCCAGCAGTGAAAGGGCCGGGAGCTCTGGGGCCAACGTCCTGACTTTC,CASSERAGSSGANVLTF
.,TRBV29-1,TRBJ1-2,.,TGCAGCGTTGATAGTGGCTACACCTTC,CSVDSGYTF
.,TRBV30,TRBJ1-5,.,TGTGCCTGGTCCCCCCAGTCTAGCAATCAGCCCCAGCATTTT,CAWSPQSSNQPQHF
.,TRBV4-2,TRBJ1-4,few,TGTGCCAGCAGCCAAGAGGGCGGGGGCTCTAATGAAAAACTGTTTTTT,CASSQEGGGSNEKLFF
TRBD1,TRBV18,TRBJ1-3,.,TGTGCCAGCTCACAACCGGGACAGAACTCCGGAAACACCATATATTTT,CASSQPGQNSGNTIYF